The 8 T cell receptor beta chains given below trace back to one sample, sequenced in a study of regulatory T cells in long-lasting Graves disease. Time point specified: persistent/refractory GD, antithyroid drugs over 5 years with positive TRAb. RNA extracted from PBMCs served as the sequencing template. Through Arm-PCR of CDR3 regions and iRepertoire HTBI primers, TCR beta libraries were built. TCRdb independently ran MiXCR on the multiplex PCR reads; one entry per CDR3 protein. The repertoire holds around 400,000 distinct CDR3 sequences, with 20% to 25% as singletons. Sample: peripheral blood mononuclear cells (PBMCs), taken when the disease was refractory, from a patient treated with antithyroid drugs. The receptors here all came from a woman aged 40 to 50 with Graves disease.

This clonotype was seen more than once but under ten times. The missing conserved phenylalanine or tryptophan at the end of this CDR3 makes a read error likely. V and J are TRBV11-2 and TRBJ2-5; tentative D call: TRBD1 (6 bases). CDR3 length: 15 amino acids. Germline values: CDR1 SGHAT, CDR2 FQNNGV. V lost 0 bases and J 1 base, leaving 9 bases between the germline ends. DNA for the CDR3: TGTGCCAGCAGCTTAGAAGGGGGAGTCCAAGAGACCCAGTACCTC. Amino acids: CASSLEGGVQETQYL.

This clonotype was found a few times. The chain has TRBV6-5 and TRBJ2-7; perhaps TRBD2 as D (7 bases). The CDR3 extends over 15 amino acids. The V end was cut by 4 bases, the J end by 8 bases, with 21 bases between. Germline V gene data show CDR1 as MNHEY and CDR2 as SVGAGI. CDR3 loop: CASSLGVGGEWQQYF. CDR3 bases: TGTGCCAGCAGTTTAGGGGTAGGGGGGGAATGGCAGCAGTACTTC.

The chain combines TRBV29-1 with TRBJ2-3; D is perhaps TRBD1 (6 bases). The germline CDR1 and CDR2 sequences are SQVTM and ANQGSEA. Trimming left V 3 bases short and J 4 bases short, with 14 bases between. This CDR3 comprises 14 residues. DNA of the CDR3: TGCAGCGTTGAGCAGGGGATAGGGTCAGATACGCAGTATTTT. Amino acids: CSVEQGIGSDTQYF.

This clonotype has only a few counts. V is TRBV7-9 and J is TRBJ2-7, with a possible D match to TRBD2 (6 bases). Trimming stripped 1 base from V and 1 base from J, with 14 bases between. Germline values: CDR1 SEHNR, CDR2 FQNEAQ (reference sequence). The CDR3 is 16 amino acids. CDR3 nucleotide sequence: TGTGCCAGCAGCTTAGGGCCGTTAGCGGTTTCCTACGAGCAGTACTTC. Encoded protein: CASSLGPLAVSYEQYF.

The chain recombines TRBV7-9 with TRBJ2-2, with D uncertain. The CDR3 extends over 14 amino acids. The germline CDR1 and CDR2 sequences are SEHNR and FQNEAQ (reference sequence). V gave up 6 bases and J gave up 3 bases, with 11 bases separating them. In nucleotides, the CDR3 is TGTGCCAGCAGGGTGGGCGGATACACCGGGGAGCTGTTTTTT. As protein: CASRVGGYTGELFF.

There are many counts of this clonotype. CDR3 bases: TGTGCCAGCAGTCCCAGACAGGAATTAGGCGAGCAGTACTTC. Translated: CASSPRQELGEQYF. This chain links TRBV28 with TRBJ2-7; a weak D match, TRBD1 (6 bases). The CDR3 extends over 14 amino acids. Germline V CDR1 and CDR2: MDHEN, SYDVKM. Deletions cut 5 bases from V and 6 bases from J, with 17 bases between.

This clonotype was seen ten or more times. The rearrangement joins TRBV6-1 to TRBJ2-5; D could derive from TRBD1 or TRBD2 (5 bases each). The CDR3 extends over 10 amino acids. Per germline, CDR1 MNHNS and CDR2 SASEGT. This CDR3 reads CALGEETQYF. The DNA of the CDR3 is TGTGCTTTAGGGGAGGAGACCCAGTACTTC.

In its sample, this clonotype was seen a few times. The genes are TRBV28 and TRBJ2-1, with D possibly being TRBD1 (6 bases). CDR3 size: 15 residues. Trimming stripped 6 bases from V and 8 bases from J, with 20 bases between. Per the germline V gene, CDR1 is MDHEN and CDR2 is SYDVKM. CDR3 protein: CASSTLGHFDDEQFF. The CDR3 DNA reads as TGTGCCAGCAGCACCTTGGGACATTTTGACGATGAGCAGTTCTTC. Full variable domain (missing parts from reference TRBV28 and TRBJ2-1): DVKVTQSSRYLVKRTGEKVFLECVQDMDHENMFWYRQDPGLGLRLIYFSYDVKMKEKGDIPEGYSVSREKKERFSLILESASTNQTSMYLCASSTLGHFDDEQFFGPGTRLTVL.